Listed here are 32 T cell receptor beta chains from one sample, sequenced in a study of blood T cell repertoires in COVID-19. Clones were read by immunoSEQ multiplex PCR, and TCRdb kept only the in-frame ones, dropping some. The data show around 130,000 clones, roughly 89% seen once. Sequenced sample: peripheral blood. These receptors came from a man between 45 and 60 years old with active or convalescent COVID-19.

This chain joins TRBV5-6 and TRBJ2-3, with 11 bases identical to TRBD2. Germline V lookup: CDR1 SGHDT, CDR2 YYEEEE. Trimming took 3 bases from V and 2 from J; bases not matched to a gene: 5. CDR3 length: 16 residues. The CDR3 region is CASSWTSGRFTDTQYF. The CDR3 DNA reads TGTGCCAGCAGCTGGACTAGCGGGCGTTTCACAGATACGCAGTATTTT.

Here the CDR3 DNA reads TGTGCCAGCAGTTCACGGACTAGTTCACCCTCAGTCTACAATGAGCAGTTCTTC. It codes for CASSSRTSSPSVYNEQFF. The chain recombines TRBV27 with TRBJ2-1; 7 nucleotides line up with TRBD2. CDR1 and CDR2 (germline): MNHEY, SMNVEV (reference sequence). The length of the CDR3 is 18 residues. V gave up 4 bases and J gave up 3 bases; unmatched junction bases: 15.

This CDR3 reads CASSFPGQGVSGANVLTF. Written as DNA, the CDR3 is TGTGCCAGCAGTTTCCCGGGACAGGGGGTTTCTGGGGCCAACGTCCTGACTTTC. V usage is TRBV28 and J usage is TRBJ2-6, with TRBD1 matching over 11 bases. The CDR3 extends over 18 amino acids. Germline CDR1 reads MDHEN; CDR2 reads SYDVKM. The V segment lost 3 bases and the J segment 1 base; nucleotides outside the gene matches: 5. The full variable domain, completed using reference TRBV28 and TRBJ2-6, is DVKVTQSSRYLVKRTGEKVFLECVQDMDHENMFWYRQDPGLGLRLIYFSYDVKMKEKGDIPEGYSVSREKKERFSLILESASTNQTSMYLCASSFPGQGVSGANVLTFGAGSRLTVL.

V usage is TRBV6-5 and J usage is TRBJ1-2, with 11 bases aligning to TRBD1. Trimming cost V 4 bases and J 6 bases; bases outside gene matches: 10. Per germline, CDR1 MNHEY and CDR2 SVGAGI. This CDR3 spans 16 amino acids. In DNA form, the CDR3 reads TGTGCCAGCAGTTTGGACAGGGGGCGATACACGGATGGCTACACCTTC. The encoded protein is CASSLDRGRYTDGYTF.

This clone was picked up a small number of times. The gene calls are TRBV5-1 and TRBJ1-6; no clear D gene. This CDR3 is built from 14 residues. Per germline, CDR1 SGHRS and CDR2 YFSETQ. The germline V and J ends were trimmed by 3 bases and 2 bases, with 6 bases remaining between them. The CDR3 region is CASSSGTYNSPLHF. CDR3 nucleotide sequence: TGCGCCAGCAGCTCCGGGACCTATAATTCACCCCTCCACTTT.

This clone has only a few counts. The chain joins TRBV29-1 to TRBJ1-1; 7 bases align to TRBD1. J lost 4 bases, V lost 7 bases, and 9 bases had no gene match. Germline values: CDR1 SQVTM, CDR2 ANQGSEA. The CDR3 length is 13 residues. The CDR3 region has the DNA TGCAGCGCAGACAGGGATGTTGGCACTGAAGCTTTCTTT. Encoded protein: CSADRDVGTEAFF.

This chain joins TRBV10-3 and TRBJ2-7; TRBD2 might be the D (6 bases). V lost 5 bases and J lost 1, with 24 bases in between. The CDR3 contains 18 residues. Looked up from germline, CDR1 is ENHRY and CDR2 is SYGVKD. The CDR3 DNA follows: TGTGCCATCAGTCCCCGGGACGGTACTCAAGGAGGGTCCTACGAGCAGTACTTC. Protein sequence: CAISPRDGTQGGSYEQYF.

CDR3 coding DNA: TGTGCCAGCAGCCACCTCGGGGGGCCCTACGAGCAGTACTTC. Translating it yields CASSHLGGPYEQYF. The chain has TRBV3-1 (or the pseudogene TRBV3-2) and TRBJ2-7, with a tentative D call TRBD2 (7 bases). Germline loops: CDR1 LGHDT, CDR2 YNNKEL (reference sequence). The CDR3 is made up of 14 amino acids. Trimming took 3 bases from V and 2 from J, leaving 11 bases between them.

The CDR3 is CASSTKRRGSNEQFF. The CDR3 nucleotides read TGTGCCAGCAGTACAAAACGTCGGGGGTCTAATGAGCAGTTCTTC. V is TRBV6-5 and J is TRBJ2-1; D is perhaps TRBD2 (6 bases). This CDR3 has 15 amino acids. From germline, CDR1 is MNHEY and CDR2 SVGAGI. Trimming shortened V by 5 bases and J by 7 bases, and 18 bases separated the two germline ends.

The chain joins TRBV30 to TRBJ2-7, with D unclear. V was shortened by 2 bases and J by 2 bases, with 10 bases between the two germline ends. In germline, CDR1 is GTSNPN, CDR2 SVGIG (reference sequence). The CDR3 totals 13 residues. The CDR3 DNA reads as TGTGCCTGGAGTAAAGAGTTCGCCTACGAGCAGTACTTC. It yields the protein CAWSKEFAYEQYF. The whole variable domain, remainder taken from reference TRBV30 and TRBJ2-7, is SQTIHQWPATLVQPVGSPLSLECTVEGTSNPNLYWYRQAAGRGLQLLFYSVGIGQISSEVPQNLSASRPQDRQFILSSKKLLLSDSGFYLCAWSKEFAYEQYFGPGTRLTVT.

This chain connects TRBV23-1 to TRBJ2-7; TRBD1 agrees at 8 bases. TRBV23-1 is an ORF for which the function is uncertain. This CDR3 region has 16 residues. The J segment lost 6 bases and the V segment lost 3 bases, leaving 13 bases of the junction unmatched. The CDR3 DNA reads TGCGCCAGCAGTCATCGCACCGTGAGACAGGGGATCGAGCAGTACTTC. Encoded protein: CASSHRTVRQGIEQYF.

V and J are TRBV6-2 or TRBV6-3 and TRBJ1-5, with 11 bases aligning to TRBD1. The V gene end was trimmed by 5 bases and the J gene end by 5 bases; junction bases not matched to a gene: 5. This CDR3 spans 15 amino acids. The germline V gene has CDR1 MNHEY and CDR2 SVGEGT. The CDR3 DNA reads TGTGCCAGCAGTCCGATGGGACAGGGGGATCAGCCCCAGCATTTT. As protein: CASSPMGQGDQPQHF.

The DNA for the CDR3 is TGTGCCAGCAGCCTCGAGGTCGGAAACACCATATATTTT. Amino acids: CASSLEVGNTIYF. The chain couples TRBV9 to TRBJ1-3; D is ambiguous. CDR1 and CDR2 from the germline V gene are SGDLS and YYNGEE. The germline V and J ends were trimmed by 4 bases and 4 bases, with 9 bases remaining between them. This CDR3 has 13 residues.

The CDR3 spells CASSLVARETQYF. The CDR3 DNA reads TGTGCCAGCAGCTTAGTGGCCCGAGAGACCCAGTACTTC. The chain is built from TRBV11-3 and TRBJ2-5; the D is unclear. The CDR3 is 13 amino acids. V was pared by 1 base and J by 4 bases, with 7 bases between. Germline CDR1 reads SGHNT; CDR2 reads YENEEA.

This chain joins TRBV27 and TRBJ2-1, with 10 bases that match TRBD2. CDR1 and CDR2 from the germline V gene are MNHEY and SMNVEV (reference sequence). V lost 7 bases and J lost 0; bases outside the gene matches: 6. The CDR3 is 16 amino acids. CDR3 DNA sequence: TGTGCCAGCACCTATAGCGGGAGGAGCTCCTACAATGAGCAGTTCTTC. Amino acids: CASTYSGRSSYNEQFF.

The V gene is TRBV27, the J gene TRBJ2-5, with a tentative D call TRBD1 (6 bases). The CDR3 covers 18 residues. V was trimmed by 0 bases and J by 1 base, leaving 18 bases between them. Looked up from germline, CDR1 is MNHEY and CDR2 is SMNVEV (reference sequence). This CDR3 reads CASSLSRGGRTAQETQYF. CDR3 sequence (DNA): TGTGCCAGCAGTTTATCCCGTGGAGGTCGGACAGCCCAAGAGACCCAGTACTTC.

The CDR3 bases are TGTGCCAGCAGCTTGGGAGTTACAGGAGCTTACGAGCAGTACTTC. Translated, it gives CASSLGVTGAYEQYF. V usage is TRBV5-6 and J usage is TRBJ2-7; TRBD1 is a possible D gene (5 bases). There are 15 residues in the CDR3. V gave up 0 bases and J gave up 4 bases, with 14 bases separating them. CDR1 is SGHDT and CDR2 is YYEEEE in the germline V gene.

The V gene is TRBV25-1, the J gene TRBJ1-5, with unresolved D. V lost 1 base to trimming and J lost 7 bases, with 11 bases between them. The V gene's germline CDR1 is MGHDK and CDR2 SYGVNS. The length of the CDR3 is 14 residues. The CDR3 DNA reads TGTGCCAGCAGTGAATGGAGGGTGGGGCAGCCCCAGCATTTT. This translates into CASSEWRVGQPQHF. Supplemented by reference TRBV25-1 and TRBJ1-5, the full variable domain reads EADIYQTPRYLVIGTGKKITLECSQTMGHDKMYWYQQDPGMELHLIHYSYGVNSTEKGDLSSESTVSRIRTEHFPLTLESARPSHTSQYLCASSEWRVGQPQHFGDGTRLSIL.

The rearrangement links TRBV6-2 or TRBV6-3 to TRBJ2-7; TRBD2 matches 9 bases. The CDR3 contains 17 residues. Losses at the gene ends were 4 bases for V and 5 bases for J; bases not matched to a gene: 15. Germline loops: CDR1 MNHEY, CDR2 SVGEGT. The CDR3 protein is CASSFLWSGGRGNEQYF. CDR3 bases: TGTGCCAGCAGTTTTCTCTGGAGTGGCGGGAGGGGCAACGAGCAGTACTTC.

The chain employs TRBV19 and TRBJ1-1, with D tentatively TRBD1 (5 bases). Between the trimmed V and J ends, which lost 6 bases and 2 bases, there was a span of 16 bases. The germline gives CDR1 LNHDA, CDR2 SQIVND (reference sequence). This CDR3 has 15 amino acids. CDR3 nucleotides: TGTGCCAGTAGACCGGGGGACTTTATCAACACTGAAGCTTTCTTT. Translated: CASRPGDFINTEAFF.

The chain is built from TRBV11-2 and TRBJ1-5, with D maybe TRBD1 (6 bases). The germline CDR1 and CDR2 sequences are SGHAT and FQNNGV. This CDR3 comprises 13 residues. Trimming removed 8 bases at V and 4 bases at J, with 12 bases between. The CDR3 loop is CASLGQINQPQHF. CDR3 coding DNA: TGTGCCAGCCTCGGACAGATTAATCAGCCCCAGCATTTT.

The chain links TRBV5-4 to TRBJ1-1; 11 positions agree with TRBD1. V dropped 4 bases and J dropped 5; count of bases not matched to a gene: 10. This CDR3 region has 16 residues. The germline gives CDR1 SGHNT, CDR2 YYREEE (reference sequence). The chain's CDR3 is CASSPPDRGPTTEAFF. DNA for the CDR3: TGTGCCAGCAGCCCGCCGGACAGGGGGCCAACGACTGAAGCTTTCTTT. The full variable domain, its missing parts supplied by reference TRBV5-4 and TRBJ1-1, is ETGVTQSPTHLIKTRGQQVTLRCSSQSGHNTVSWYQQALGQGPQFIFQYYREEENGRGNFPPRFSGLQFPNYSSELNVNALELDDSALYLCASSPPDRGPTTEAFFGQGTRLTVV.

The chain combines TRBV30 with TRBJ1-2, with D perhaps TRBD1 (6 bases). The CDR3 is made up of 14 amino acids. CDR1 GTSNPN and CDR2 SVGIG come from the germline V gene (reference sequence). Trimming left V 3 bases short and J 6 bases short, with 17 bases between. The CDR3 protein is CAWRRNRVSDGYTF. The CDR3 nucleotides read TGTGCCTGGAGGCGGAACAGGGTTTCTGATGGCTACACCTTC.

V is TRBV18 and J is TRBJ2-1; TRBD2 agrees at 8 bases. Germline CDR1 KGHSH, CDR2 LQKENI. This CDR3 has 15 residues. V shed 6 bases and J 2 bases; nucleotides not matched to a gene: 6. CDR3 in amino acids: CASSPLAGPYNEQFF. The DNA of the CDR3 is TGTGCCAGCTCCCCATTAGCGGGACCCTACAATGAGCAGTTCTTC.

The V gene is TRBV6-2 or TRBV6-3, the J gene TRBJ2-7; 10 bases agree with TRBD2. The CDR3 loop spans 15 amino acids. Per germline, CDR1 MNHEY and CDR2 SVGEGT. Trimming removed 3 bases from V and 5 bases from J; junction bases left unmatched: 7. The chain's CDR3 is CASSYLAGAIDEQYF. The CDR3, as DNA: TGTGCCAGCAGTTATCTAGCGGGGGCGATCGACGAGCAGTACTTC.

The chain employs TRBV9 and TRBJ2-3; 7 bases are a match to TRBD1. Per germline, CDR1 SGDLS and CDR2 YYNGEE. CDR3 size: 15 residues. Unmatched junction bases numbered 6, after V lost 4 bases and J lost 1 base. The CDR3 DNA reads as TGTGCCAGCAGCTCACAGGGGACCCGCACAGATACGCAGTATTTT. This gives the protein CASSSQGTRTDTQYF.

The V gene is TRBV12-3 or TRBV12-4, the J gene TRBJ2-1; 9 bases align to TRBD1. The CDR3 length is 13 residues. V was clipped by 1 base and J by 10 bases; unmatched bases: 2. CDR3 bases: TGTGCCAGCAGTTTAGGGACAGGGGTCGAGCAGTTCTTC. Translation: CASSLGTGVEQFF.

The chain carries TRBV6-5 and TRBJ2-5, with 8 bases fitting TRBD2. The CDR3 is 14 amino acids. Looked up from germline, CDR1 is MNHEY and CDR2 is SVGAGI. The CDR3 reads CAGNGGVIRETQYF. Written as DNA, the CDR3 is TGTGCGGGCAACGGGGGGGTCATAAGAGAAACCCAGTACTTC.

This clone was detected once. This chain connects TRBV9 to TRBJ1-1; weak D call: TRBD1 (6 bases). The CDR3 length is 14 residues. CDR1 and CDR2 from the germline V gene are SGDLS and YYNGEE. V shed 0 bases and J shed 5 bases, with 11 bases lying between them. In DNA, the CDR3 is TGTGCCAGCAGCGTAGGAAGGGGGGGTACTGAAGCTTTCTTT. Encoded protein: CASSVGRGGTEAFF.

The V gene is TRBV18, the J gene TRBJ2-5, with D unclear. The CDR3 runs 13 residues. V was shortened by 4 bases and J by 5 bases, with 11 bases between the two germline ends. CDR1 and CDR2 from the germline V gene are KGHSH and LQKENI. CDR3 bases: TGTGCCAGCTCACGATCAGGCGAGGAGACCCAGTACTTC. Translating gives CASSRSGEETQYF.

V and J are TRBV20-1 and TRBJ2-3; possibly TRBD2 for D (6 bases). CDR1 is DFQATT and CDR2 is SNEGSKA in the germline V gene (reference sequence). The CDR3 extends over 10 amino acids. V lost 6 bases, J lost 12 bases, and 13 bases lay in between. CDR3 in amino acids: CSAGLTVQYF. The DNA for the CDR3 is TGCAGTGCCGGACTAACGGTTCAGTATTTT.

This clone was detected only a few times. The chain uses TRBV2 and TRBJ1-1; 10 bases agree with TRBD1. The V and J ends lost 8 bases and 4 bases, in that order; junction bases with no gene match: 4. This CDR3 is 13 amino acids long. Germline CDR1 SNHLY, CDR2 FYNNEI. CDR3: CASSRQGATEAFF. The CDR3 DNA reads as TGTGCCAGCTCCCGACAGGGGGCCACTGAAGCTTTCTTT. The full variable domain, in which reference TRBV2 and TRBJ1-1 provide the parts outside the CDR3, is EPEVTQTPSHQVTQMGQEVILRCVPISNHLYFYWYRQILGQKVEFLVSFYNNEISEKSEIFDDQFSVERPDGSNFTLKIRSTKLEDSAMYFCASSRQGATEAFFGQGTRLTVV.